One and the same sample provided the 30 T cell receptor beta chains below, sequenced in a study of CD8+CD57+ T cells in acquired aplastic anemia. Whoever was chosen for sequencing had shown CD8+CD57+ cell expansion by flow cytometry. According to the study, genomic DNA was the template for TCR beta VDJ and CDR3 profiling. Each CDR3 protein is one row after TCRdb ran MiXCR on the reads. The sample holds around 220,000 distinct CDR3 sequences, roughly 50% seen once. The sample comprised sorted CD4+, CD8+, or CD8+CD57+ T cells (not recorded which) from PBMCs. These receptors originate from a human donor with aplastic anemia.

This sequence joins TRBV6-5 and TRBJ2-2; 7 bases map to TRBD1. J gave up 1 base and V 6 bases, and 11 bases lay outside the gene matches. Per germline, CDR1 MNHEY and CDR2 SVGAGI. The CDR3 loop spans 17 amino acids. The CDR3 reads CASSRPRDSKNTGELFF. Written as DNA, the CDR3 is TGTGCCAGCAGCCGTCCCCGGGACAGCAAGAACACCGGGGAGCTGTTTTTT.

This clonotype occurred many times. The chain has TRBV2 and TRBJ2-1; 9 bases are a match to TRBD2. This CDR3 has 15 residues. Trimming cost V 6 bases and J 9 bases; bases outside gene matches: 12. Germline CDR1 is SNHLY and CDR2 is FYNNEI. The chain's CDR3 is CASRAGRGGLSEQFF. The CDR3 nucleotides read TGTGCCAGCAGAGCGGGGCGGGGGGGCCTCAGTGAGCAGTTCTTC.

This clonotype was observed a single time. Sequence at one end of the junction differs from germline and may be a read error. The CDR3 protein is CASTLDRVGSPLRF. The CDR3, as DNA: TGTGCCAGCACCTTAGACAGGGTCGGCTCACCCCTCCGCTTT. The chain has TRBV12-3 or TRBV12-4 and TRBJ1-6; 7 bases are shared with TRBD1. The CDR3 is made up of 14 amino acids.

This chain links TRBV20-1 with TRBJ1-1; D unresolved. CDR1 and CDR2 (germline): DFQATT, SNEGSKA (reference sequence). V dropped 1 base and J dropped 2 bases, with 8 bases sitting between them. This CDR3 spans 13 amino acids. The CDR3 bases are TGCAGTGCTAGAGTCGGCGGAAACACTGAAGCTTTCTTT. Translation: CSARVGGNTEAFF.

This clonotype was recorded a few times. The chain employs TRBV20-1 and TRBJ2-1; 11 bases fit TRBD2. CDR3 length: 17 amino acids. Per the germline V gene, CDR1 is DFQATT and CDR2 is SNEGSKA (reference sequence). V was pared by 3 bases and J by 3 bases, with 10 bases of the junction left unmatched. The CDR3 spells CSASRPLAGGLYNEQFF. The CDR3 DNA follows: TGCAGTGCTAGCCGCCCCCTAGCGGGGGGCCTCTACAATGAGCAGTTCTTC.

This sequence joins TRBV7-8 and TRBJ1-4; 7 bases fit TRBD1. Germline CDR1 SGHVS, CDR2 FQNEAQ. V trimming: 1 base; J trimming: 13 bases; junction bases outside the gene matches: 0. The CDR3 consists of 11 residues. CDR3 loop: CASSLGDRLFF. CDR3 nucleotides: TGTGCCAGCAGCTTAGGGGACAGACTGTTTTTT.

CDR3 nucleotides: TGTGCCAGCAGCTCGGTTAGGACGAATTCACCCCTCCACTTT. This encodes CASSSVRTNSPLHF. This sequence joins TRBV5-4 and TRBJ1-6; D unresolved. The CDR3 loop spans 14 amino acids. Trimming removed 3 bases from V and 7 bases from J, with 11 bases in between. The germline V gene encodes CDR1 SGHNT and CDR2 YYREEE (reference sequence). The full variable domain, its missing parts supplied by reference TRBV5-4 and TRBJ1-6, is ETGVTQSPTHLIKTRGQQVTLRCSSQSGHNTVSWYQQALGQGPQFIFQYYREEENGRGNFPPRFSGLQFPNYSSELNVNALELDDSALYLCASSSVRTNSPLHFGNGTRLTVT.

This clonotype was seen ten or more times. The rearrangement joins TRBV2 to TRBJ2-7; tentatively, D is TRBD2 (6 bases). Deletions cut 8 bases from V and 0 bases from J, with 17 bases between. The CDR3 has 15 amino acids. Germline values: CDR1 SNHLY, CDR2 FYNNEI. The CDR3 protein is CASRRTGVSSYEQYF. Written as DNA, the CDR3 is TGTGCCAGCCGTCGTACGGGGGTATCCTCCTACGAGCAGTACTTC.

V usage is TRBV6-4 and J usage is TRBJ2-1; D gene ambiguous. CDR1 is MRHNA, CDR2 SNTAGT, per germline. Between the trimmed V and J ends, which lost 5 bases and 1 base, there was a span of 15 bases. This CDR3 has 16 residues. The CDR3 loop reads CASSYEAPTSYNEQFF. For the CDR3, the DNA is TGTGCCAGCAGTTACGAAGCCCCCACGTCCTACAATGAGCAGTTCTTC.

Note on this clonotype: One base away lies a much larger clone, so this may be a sequencing read error. The chain recombines TRBV28 with TRBJ1-6; D remains ambiguous. Trimming removed 4 bases at V and 9 bases at J, with 7 bases between. The CDR3 is 12 amino acids. Germline V gene lookup returns CDR1 MDHEN and CDR2 SYDVKM. This chain's CDR3 is CASSSGSSPLHF. CDR3 DNA sequence: TGTGCCAGCAGTTCCGGGAGTTCACCCCTCCACTTT.

About this clonotype itself: Given a much more abundant clone one base away, this may be a read error. The chain links TRBV29-1 to TRBJ1-1; D ambiguous. The CDR3 sequence is 10 residues long. Per germline, CDR1 SQVTM and CDR2 ANQGSEA. The CDR3 DNA is TGCGGCGTTGAGAACACTGAAGCTTTCTTT. This gives the protein CGVENTEAFF.

The V call is TRBV7-8, the J call TRBJ1-1; 7 bases line up with TRBD1. The CDR3 runs to 15 residues. From germline, CDR1 is SGHVS and CDR2 FQNEAQ. V dropped 5 bases and J dropped 8; count of bases not matched to a gene: 14. DNA for the CDR3: TGTGCCAGCAGCCAATCACCGGGACAGCGGGGAGAAGCTTTCTTT. Translation gives CASSQSPGQRGEAFF. The whole variable domain, remainder taken from reference TRBV7-8 and TRBJ1-1, is GAGVSQSPRYKVAKRGQDVALRCDPISGHVSLFWYQQALGQGPEFLTYFQNEAQLDKSGLPSDRFFAERPEGSVSTLKIQRTQQEDSAVYLCASSQSPGQRGEAFFGQGTRLTVV.

The rearrangement joins TRBV7-9 to TRBJ2-3; TRBD2 is a possible D gene (6 bases). CDR3 length: 15 amino acids. Germline lookup yields CDR1 SEHNR and CDR2 FQNEAQ (reference sequence). With 5 bases removed from V and 0 bases from J, the gap between germline ends came to 12 bases. CDR3: CASSAPGLSTDTQYF. The CDR3 DNA reads as TGTGCCAGCAGCGCTCCGGGACTGAGCACAGATACGCAGTATTTT.

The chain combines TRBV9 with TRBJ2-3, with 7 positions matching TRBD1. V trimming: 4 bases; J trimming: 6 bases; junction bases outside the gene matches: 14. Germline CDR1 is SGDLS and CDR2 is YYNGEE. CDR3 length: 16 residues. CDR3 DNA sequence: TGTGCCAGCAGCCCACGCCCGGGACAGTTGGTGGATACGCAGTATTTT. Residues: CASSPRPGQLVDTQYF.

This clonotype was seen ten or more times. The rearrangement links TRBV11-2 to TRBJ1-1; tentatively, D is TRBD1 (6 bases). The length of the CDR3 is 14 residues. With 5 bases removed from V and 4 bases from J, the gap between germline ends came to 14 bases. The germline V gene encodes CDR1 SGHAT and CDR2 FQNNGV. The CDR3 loop reads CASSRIGGLTEAFF. In DNA, the CDR3 is TGTGCCAGCAGCAGGATTGGGGGGCTCACTGAAGCTTTCTTT.

This clonotype was recorded once. The CDR3 protein is CASSYSASGNTGELFF. The CDR3 DNA reads TGTGCCAGCAGTTACTCGGCTAGCGGGAACACCGGGGAGCTGTTTTTT. The chain recombines TRBV6-5 with TRBJ2-2, with TRBD2 identical over 7 bases. CDR3 length: 16 amino acids. From germline, CDR1 is MNHEY and CDR2 SVGAGI. J was trimmed by 1 base and V by 0 bases; bases with no gene match: 2.

CDR3 nucleotide sequence: TGTGCCACCAGCAGGACAGGGTTCGCTTTCTTT. The encoded protein is CATSRTGFAFF. The J gene is TRBJ1-1, the V gene TRBV15; 7 bases map to TRBD1. CDR3 length: 11 residues. V was pared by 3 bases and J by 11 bases, with 3 bases of the junction left unmatched. Per the germline V gene, CDR1 is LNHNV and CDR2 is YYDKDF (reference sequence).

The chain links TRBV18 to TRBJ2-3, with D perhaps given as TRBD1 or TRBD2 (5 bases each). The germline V and J ends were trimmed by 6 bases and 5 bases, with 15 bases remaining between them. The CDR3 has 14 amino acids. CDR1 KGHSH and CDR2 LQKENI come from the germline V gene. The DNA of the CDR3 is TGTGCCAGCTCCTCGGGGCTTCGCGGAGATACGCAGTATTTT. This translates into CASSSGLRGDTQYF.

There are many counts of this clonotype. The rearrangement links TRBV5-1 to TRBJ1-2; no clear D. V lost 2 bases and J lost 5, with 10 bases in between. This CDR3 has 13 amino acids. Germline CDR1 reads SGHRS; CDR2 reads YFSETQ. This chain's CDR3 is CASSFTSSYGYTF. CDR3 nucleotides: TGCGCCAGCAGCTTTACTTCCTCTTATGGCTACACCTTC.

V gene TRBV12-3 or TRBV12-4 combines with J gene TRBJ2-7; 7 bases agree with TRBD1. Trimming cost V 2 bases and J 2 bases; bases outside gene matches: 6. The CDR3 contains 15 residues. CDR3 nucleotides: TGTGCCAGCAGTTTAATGGCAGGGGGAACCTACGAGCAGTACTTC. It encodes CASSLMAGGTYEQYF.

The chain employs TRBV10-3 and TRBJ2-7; TRBD1 matches at 8 bases. V lost 7 bases, J lost 3 bases, and 5 bases stayed unmatched. Germline CDR1 reads ENHRY; CDR2 reads SYGVKD. The CDR3 totals 13 residues. This CDR3 reads CAINPDRDYEQYF. The CDR3 region has the DNA TGTGCCATCAACCCGGACAGGGACTACGAGCAGTACTTC.

This clonotype was counted many times. The CDR3 sequence: CASSIRGTGELFF. In DNA form, the CDR3 reads TGTGCCAGTAGTATCCGAGGGACCGGGGAGCTGTTTTTT. J is TRBJ2-2 and V is TRBV19; perhaps TRBD2 as D (5 bases). V lost 3 bases and J lost 5, with 7 bases in between. The V gene's germline CDR1 is LNHDA and CDR2 SQIVND (reference sequence). The CDR3 consists of 13 residues. Based on the CDR3 plus reference TRBV19 and TRBJ2-2, the full variable domain is DGGITQSPKYLFRKEGQNVTLSCEQNLNHDAMYWYRQDPGQGLRLIYYSQIVNDFQKGDIAEGYSVSREKKESFPLTVTSAQKNPTAFYLCASSIRGTGELFFGEGSRLTVL.

This clonotype was counted a few times. The chain carries TRBV6-6 and TRBJ1-1; 10 positions agree with TRBD1. CDR3 size: 17 residues. Germline trimming cut 2 bases from V and 10 bases from J; bases unmatched to any gene: 16. Germline V CDR1 and CDR2: MNHNY, SVGAGI (reference sequence). CDR3 nucleotide sequence: TGTGCCAGCAGTTACGGGGGGACAGGGGAGGTGGTAGGGGTAGCTTTCTTT. Protein: CASSYGGTGEVVGVAFF.

This clonotype turned up a few times. V gene TRBV7-3 combines with J gene TRBJ1-6; D gene ambiguous. The CDR3 spans 8 residues. V lost 5 bases to trimming and J lost 13 bases, with 0 bases between them. Germline V gene data show CDR1 as SGHTA and CDR2 as FQGTGA. CDR3 amino acids: CASSPLHF. The DNA of the CDR3 is TGTGCCAGCAGCCCCCTCCACTTT.

This clonotype was counted between two and nine times. As the CDR3 is not closed by the conserved phenylalanine or tryptophan, this likely results from a read error. V usage is TRBV5-1 and J usage is TRBJ1-5; D gene ambiguous. There are 12 residues in the CDR3. Germline lookup yields CDR1 SGHRS and CDR2 YFSETQ. The CDR3 DNA follows: TGTGCCAGCAGCTTCGGAAATCAGCCCCAGCATCTT. Protein product: CASSFGNQPQHL.

Concerning this clonotype: A much bigger clone sits one base away, suggesting this may be a read error. This chain connects TRBV2 to TRBJ2-4; the D gene could be TRBD1 or TRBD2 (5 bases each). Germline V gene sequence: CDR1 SNHLY, CDR2 FYNNEI. CDR3 length equals 15 residues. Trimming pared 5 bases from V and 6 bases from J, leaving 17 bases between. CDR3 amino acids: CASSLTGTDSNIQYF. The DNA for the CDR3 is TGTGCCAGCAGTCTTACCGGGACGGACTCAAACATTCAGTACTTC.

This clonotype was seen at least ten times. This chain links TRBV9 with TRBJ2-3; D may be TRBD1 (5 bases). The CDR3 covers 15 residues. V shed 3 bases and J shed 4 bases, with 15 bases lying between them. Per the germline V gene, CDR1 is SGDLS and CDR2 is YYNGEE. The CDR3 coding sequence is TGTGCCAGCAGCGCCGGACAAGTTGGGGCAGATACGCAGTATTTT. Residues: CASSAGQVGADTQYF.

The V call is TRBV6-5, the J call TRBJ1-6, with D perhaps TRBD1 (5 bases). Trimming pared 1 base from V and 13 bases from J, leaving 14 bases between. The CDR3 has 14 amino acids. CDR1 and CDR2 from the germline V gene are MNHEY and SVGAGI. The CDR3 protein is CASSYFGGHKPLHF. The CDR3 nucleotides read TGTGCCAGCAGTTACTTCGGGGGTCATAAGCCCCTCCACTTT.

The gene calls are TRBV11-2 and TRBJ2-7; D is unresolved. CDR3 length: 16 amino acids. Deletions cut 5 bases from V and 0 bases from J, with 17 bases between. Germline lookup yields CDR1 SGHAT and CDR2 FQNNGV. The CDR3 loop reads CASSAPDPGFSYEQYF. The DNA for the CDR3 is TGTGCCAGCAGCGCCCCGGACCCAGGTTTCTCCTACGAGCAGTACTTC.

Worth noting for this clonotype: A clone one base away is much larger, so this may be a read error. The rearrangement joins TRBV7-4 to TRBJ1-1; unclear D gene. The CDR3 covers 15 residues. V dropped 3 bases and J dropped 11 bases, with 22 bases sitting between them. The germline gives CDR1 SGHVT, CDR2 SQSDAQ. CDR3 loop: CASSFQDLTLLRAFF. CDR3 nucleotide sequence: TGTGCCAGCAGCTTTCAGGACCTGACCCTCTTACGGGCTTTCTTT.